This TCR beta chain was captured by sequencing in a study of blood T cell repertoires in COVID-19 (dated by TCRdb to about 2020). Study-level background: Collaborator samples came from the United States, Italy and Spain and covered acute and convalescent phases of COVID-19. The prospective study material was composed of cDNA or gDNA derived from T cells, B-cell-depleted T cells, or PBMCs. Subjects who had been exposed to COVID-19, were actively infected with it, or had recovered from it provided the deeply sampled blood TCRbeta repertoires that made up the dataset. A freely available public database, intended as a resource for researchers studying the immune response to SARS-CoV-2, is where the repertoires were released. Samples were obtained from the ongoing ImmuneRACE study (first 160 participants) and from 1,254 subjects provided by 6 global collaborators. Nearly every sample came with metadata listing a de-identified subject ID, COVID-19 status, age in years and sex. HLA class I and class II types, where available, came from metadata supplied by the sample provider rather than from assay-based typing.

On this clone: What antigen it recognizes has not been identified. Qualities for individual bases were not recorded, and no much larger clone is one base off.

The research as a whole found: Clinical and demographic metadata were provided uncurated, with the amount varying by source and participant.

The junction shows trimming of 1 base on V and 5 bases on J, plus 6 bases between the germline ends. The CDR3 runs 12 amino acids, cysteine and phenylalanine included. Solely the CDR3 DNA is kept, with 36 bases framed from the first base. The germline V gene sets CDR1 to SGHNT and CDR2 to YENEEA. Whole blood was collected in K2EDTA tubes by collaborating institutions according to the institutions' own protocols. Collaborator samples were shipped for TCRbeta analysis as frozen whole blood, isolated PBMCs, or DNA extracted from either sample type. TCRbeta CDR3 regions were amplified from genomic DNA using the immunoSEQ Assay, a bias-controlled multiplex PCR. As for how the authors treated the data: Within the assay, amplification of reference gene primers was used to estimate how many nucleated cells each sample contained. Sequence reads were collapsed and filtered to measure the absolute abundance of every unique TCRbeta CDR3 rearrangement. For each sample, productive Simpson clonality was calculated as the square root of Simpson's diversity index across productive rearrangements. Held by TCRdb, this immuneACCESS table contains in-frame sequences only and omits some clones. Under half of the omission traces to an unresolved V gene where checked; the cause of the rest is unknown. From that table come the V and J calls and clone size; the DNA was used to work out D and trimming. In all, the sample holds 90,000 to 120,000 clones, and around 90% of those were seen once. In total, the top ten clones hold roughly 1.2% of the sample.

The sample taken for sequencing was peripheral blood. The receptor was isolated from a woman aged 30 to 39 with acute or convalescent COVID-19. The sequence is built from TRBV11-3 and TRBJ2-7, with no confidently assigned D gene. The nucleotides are TGTGCCAGCAGCTTAGCCTCGGACGAGCAGTACTTC. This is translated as CASSLASDEQYF.